These 10 T cell receptor beta chains share one sample of origin, sequenced in a study of T-cell reconstitution after alpha-beta-depleted transplantation in children. During its preparation, the TCRbeta library received unique molecular identifiers. Via MiXCR, TCRdb re-called the PCR reads, giving one row per CDR3 protein. The sample includes around 64,000 distinct CDR3 sequences, about a tenth seen only once; the top ten take 13%. The sequences come from PBMCs, collected before TCRalphabeta/CD19-depleted stem cell transplant. The receptors were sampled from a boy aged 10-17 years with acute myeloid leukemia, due to receive a stem cell transplant.

This clonotype was seen repeatedly, ten times or more. The chain combines TRBV7-2 with TRBJ1-5, with D maybe TRBD1 (6 bases). The CDR3 consists of 14 residues. The V end was cut by 2 bases, the J end by 3 bases, with 8 bases between. Per the germline V gene, CDR1 is SGHTA and CDR2 is FQGNSA. CDR3 sequence (DNA): TGTGCCAGCAGCTTACAGGGGAACAATCAGCCCCAGCATTTT. Translating gives CASSLQGNNQPQHF.

This clonotype was picked up many times. The chain links TRBV12-3 or TRBV12-4 to TRBJ2-3; possibly TRBD1 for D (7 bases). V was clipped by 6 bases and J by 4 bases, with 17 bases between them. This CDR3 has 15 residues. CDR3 coding DNA: TGTGCCAGCAGGAGTCCAGGGGGGATTCCAGATACGCAGTATTTT. It codes for CASRSPGGIPDTQYF.

Many counts were recorded for this clonotype. The CDR3 region is CASSFLDNEQFF. For the CDR3, the DNA is TGTGCCAGCAGTTTCTTGGACAATGAGCAGTTCTTC. The gene calls are TRBV7-6 and TRBJ2-1, with D hard to call. Germline V gene lookup returns CDR1 SGHVS and CDR2 FNYEAQ. V dropped 6 bases and J dropped 5 bases, with 8 bases sitting between them. The CDR3 is made up of 12 amino acids.

CDR3 residues: CSAYREINYNEQFF. The CDR3 bases are TGCAGTGCATACCGGGAGATCAATTACAATGAGCAGTTCTTC. The chain is built from TRBV29-1 and TRBJ2-1; TRBD2 might be the D (6 bases). CDR1 is SQVTM and CDR2 is ANQGSEA in the germline V gene. The CDR3 runs to 14 residues.

At least ten counts were recorded for this clonotype. V gene TRBV6-5 combines with J gene TRBJ1-2; 10 bases are a match to TRBD1. This CDR3 region has 16 residues. CDR1 and CDR2 from the germline V gene are MNHEY and SVGAGI. Unmatched junction bases numbered 7, after V lost 2 bases and J lost 4 bases. In DNA, the CDR3 is TGTGCCAGCAGTTACCGGATCGGACAGGGGGTCTATGGCTACACCTTC. Its protein is CASSYRIGQGVYGYTF.

The genes are TRBV4-2 and TRBJ2-2, with D uncertain. The CDR3 runs to 17 residues. Per the germline V gene, CDR1 is LGHNA and CDR2 is YNFKEQ. Trimming left V 4 bases short and J 4 bases short, with 19 bases between. DNA of the CDR3: TGTGCCAGCAGCCCTTACCCGTACGGAACGGGCACCGGGGAGCTGTTTTTT. Translation gives CASSPYPYGTGTGELFF.

This clonotype was detected many times. The chain has TRBV5-1 and TRBJ2-3, with D tentatively TRBD1 (5 bases). The CDR3 runs 14 residues. Germline CDR1 and CDR2: SGHRS and YFSETQ. V dropped 0 bases and J dropped 8 bases, with 13 bases sitting between them. The CDR3 loop reads CASSLVQGGATQYF. The CDR3 DNA follows: TGCGCCAGCAGCTTGGTCCAGGGTGGGGCTACGCAGTATTTT.

In this sample, this clonotype turned up many times. The chain employs TRBV11-2 and TRBJ2-1; 11 nucleotides align to TRBD2. Losses at the gene ends were 5 bases for V and 5 bases for J; bases not matched to a gene: 11. Germline assignment: CDR1 SGHAT and CDR2 FQNNGV. The CDR3 is made up of 17 amino acids. The CDR3 DNA sequence: TGTGCCAGCAGCCGTCGCTTAGCGGGAGGGCCCCACAATGAGCAGTTCTTC. Translation gives CASSRRLAGGPHNEQFF.

The rearrangement uses TRBV30 and TRBJ2-2; TRBD2 might be the D (7 bases). From germline, CDR1 is GTSNPN and CDR2 SVGIG (reference sequence). CDR3 length: 15 residues. V dropped 5 bases and J dropped 1 base, with 14 bases sitting between them. This CDR3 is CAWEGGDLNTGELFF. CDR3 in DNA: TGTGCCTGGGAAGGGGGGGACTTGAACACCGGGGAGCTGTTTTTT.

This clonotype showed up many times. The V gene is TRBV7-2, the J gene TRBJ2-7; D unresolved. The V end lost 1 base, the J end lost 4 bases, and 11 bases lay between the germline ends. Germline values: CDR1 SGHTA, CDR2 FQGNSA. The CDR3 has 14 amino acids. The CDR3 DNA reads as TGTGCCAGCAGCTTAGGCCCTGGCGTTTACGAGCAGTACGTC. Its translation is CASSLGPGVYEQYV.